This T cell receptor (beta chain) derives from a study of shared clonotypes between healthy human individuals. Study outcomes and limitations: Among donors, clonotype sharing was expected to be affected by sequencing depth.

The CDR3 totals 15 residues. J lost 8 bases, V lost 2 bases, and 9 bases had no gene match. The germline V gene has CDR1 KGHSH and CDR2 LQKENI. About this clone itself: Its specificity is not known.

TCRdb's table, derived via immunoSEQ multiplex PCR, lists solely in-frame clones and lacks some. Found here are about 980,000 clones, 76% of them singletons; the top ten hold roughly 1.5%. The sequence derives from a young man in good health. The chain has TRBV18 and TRBJ1-3, with 7 bases aligning to TRBD1. The sample taken for sequencing was memory CD4+ T cells sorted from blood. As for subset: CD45RA-negative fraction. CDR3 nucleotides: TGTGCCAGCTCACCAGGGACAGCGCCCGTATACACCATATATTTT. Translated, it gives CASSPGTAPVYTIYF.